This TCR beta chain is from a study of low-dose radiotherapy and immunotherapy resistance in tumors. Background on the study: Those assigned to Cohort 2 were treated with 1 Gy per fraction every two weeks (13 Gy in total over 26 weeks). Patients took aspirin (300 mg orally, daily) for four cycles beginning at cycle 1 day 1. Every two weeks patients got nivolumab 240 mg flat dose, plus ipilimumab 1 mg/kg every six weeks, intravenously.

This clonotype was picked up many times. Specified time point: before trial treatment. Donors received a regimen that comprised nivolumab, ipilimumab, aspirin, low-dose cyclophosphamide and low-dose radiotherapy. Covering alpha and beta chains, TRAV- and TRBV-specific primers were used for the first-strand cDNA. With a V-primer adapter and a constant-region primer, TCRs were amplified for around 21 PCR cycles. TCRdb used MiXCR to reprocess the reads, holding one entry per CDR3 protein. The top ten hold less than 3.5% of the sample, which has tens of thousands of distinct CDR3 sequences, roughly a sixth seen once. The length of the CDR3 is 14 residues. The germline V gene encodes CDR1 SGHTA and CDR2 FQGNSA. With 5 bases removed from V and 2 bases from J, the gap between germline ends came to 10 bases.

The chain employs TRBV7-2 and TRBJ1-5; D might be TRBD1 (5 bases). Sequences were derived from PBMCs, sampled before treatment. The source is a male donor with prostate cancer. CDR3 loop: CASSVREGNQPQHF. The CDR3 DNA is TGTGCCAGCAGCGTCAGGGAGGGCAATCAGCCCCAGCATTTT.